This entry is about one TCR beta chain. Trimming pared 1 base from V and 3 bases from J, leaving 13 bases between. This CDR3 spans 16 amino acids. Germline loops: CDR1 SGHVS, CDR2 FQNEAQ. These data come from a study of beta chain features in type 1 diabetes. Study at large: Cells sorted and examined across all samples totaled more than 90,000,000.

The authors reverse transcribed all of the isolated RNA, so sequencing captured expressed TCRB transcripts. Sequencing was performed with immunoSEQ multiplex PCR; in TCRdb, only in-frame clones are kept and a portion is missing. The repertoire holds about 620,000 clones, with 15% as singletons. The chain employs TRBV7-8 and TRBJ1-5; a weak D match, TRBD1 (5 bases). The receptor comes from a man aged 18-30 years in good health. The material sequenced was naive CD4+ T cells from blood. CDR3 in DNA: TGTGCCAGCAGCTTAGGGGGGTGGGTCTTCAATCAGCCCCAGCATTTT. Its translation is CASSLGGWVFNQPQHF.